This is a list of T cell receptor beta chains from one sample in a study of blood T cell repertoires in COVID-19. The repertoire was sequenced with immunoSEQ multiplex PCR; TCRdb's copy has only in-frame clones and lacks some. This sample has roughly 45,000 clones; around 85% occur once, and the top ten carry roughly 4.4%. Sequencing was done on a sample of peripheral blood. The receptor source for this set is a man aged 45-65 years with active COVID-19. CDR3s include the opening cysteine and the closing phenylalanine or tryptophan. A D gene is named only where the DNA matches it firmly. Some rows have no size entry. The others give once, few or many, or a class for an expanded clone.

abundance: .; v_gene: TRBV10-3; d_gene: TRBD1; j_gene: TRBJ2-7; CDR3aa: CAISAGPGQGSYEQYF; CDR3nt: TGTGCCATCAGTGCGGGTCCGGGACAGGGTTCCTACGAGCAGTACTTC
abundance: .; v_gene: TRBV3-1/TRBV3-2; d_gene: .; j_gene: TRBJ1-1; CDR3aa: CASSPYEGSAAFF; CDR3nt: TGTGCCAGCAGCCCCTACGAGGGTTCTGCAGCTTTCTTT
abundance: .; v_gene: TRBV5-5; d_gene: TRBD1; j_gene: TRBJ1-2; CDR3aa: CASSLAWGQSNYGYTF; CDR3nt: TGTGCCAGCAGCTTGGCATGGGGACAGTCTAACTATGGCTACACCTTC
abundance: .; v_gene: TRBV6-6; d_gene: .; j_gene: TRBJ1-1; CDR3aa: CASSPPTENTEAFF; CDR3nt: TGTGCCAGCAGTCCCCCGACAGAGAACACTGAAGCTTTCTTT
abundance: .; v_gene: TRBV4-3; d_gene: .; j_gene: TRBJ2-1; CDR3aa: CASSQDSGGVEQFF; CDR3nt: TGCGCCAGCAGCCAAGATTCGGGGGGCGTTGAGCAGTTCTTC
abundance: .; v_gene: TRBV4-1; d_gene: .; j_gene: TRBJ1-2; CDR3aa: CASSILTGANYGYTF; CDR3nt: TGCGCCAGCAGCATTCTGACGGGGGCTAACTATGGCTACACCTTC
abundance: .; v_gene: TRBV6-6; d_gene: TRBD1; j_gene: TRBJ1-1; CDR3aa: CASSYSWGQGNTEAFF; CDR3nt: TGTGCCAGCAGTTACTCGTGGGGACAGGGGAACACTGAAGCTTTCTTT
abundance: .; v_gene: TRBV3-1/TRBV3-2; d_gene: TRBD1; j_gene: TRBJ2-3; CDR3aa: CASSQDHTGETTDTQYF; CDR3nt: TGTGCCAGCAGCCAAGATCACACAGGGGAGACTACAGATACGCAGTATTTT
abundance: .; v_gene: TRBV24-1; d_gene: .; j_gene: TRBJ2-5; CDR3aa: CATSEPGGETQYF; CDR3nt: TGTGCCACCAGTGAGCCAGGGGGGGAGACCCAGTACTTC
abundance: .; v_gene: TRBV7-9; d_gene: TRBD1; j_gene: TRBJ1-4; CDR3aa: CASSTRDRGTNEKLFF; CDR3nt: TGTGCCAGCAGCACCCGGGACAGGGGAACTAATGAAAAACTGTTTTTT
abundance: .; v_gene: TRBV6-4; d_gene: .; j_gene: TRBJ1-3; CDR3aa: CASSGDTSGNTIYF; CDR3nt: TGTGCCAGCAGTGGCGACACCTCTGGAAACACCATATATTTT
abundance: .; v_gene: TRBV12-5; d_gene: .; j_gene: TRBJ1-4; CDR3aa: CASGLGLGSGEKLFF; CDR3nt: TGTGCTAGTGGTTTGGGGCTGGGGTCGGGGGAAAAACTGTTTTTT
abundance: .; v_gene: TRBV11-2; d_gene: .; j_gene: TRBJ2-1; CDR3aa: CASSLLLLATNEQFF; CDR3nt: TGTGCCAGCAGCTTACTTCTTCTAGCGACCAATGAGCAGTTCTTC
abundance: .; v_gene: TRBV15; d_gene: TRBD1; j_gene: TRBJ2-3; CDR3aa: CATSKGQGADTQYF; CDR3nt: TGTGCCACCAGCAAGGGACAGGGGGCTGATACGCAGTATTTT
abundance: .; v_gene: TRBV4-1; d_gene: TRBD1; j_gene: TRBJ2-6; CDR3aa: CASSQDPGQVSGANVLTF; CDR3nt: TGCGCCAGCAGCCAAGATCCGGGACAGGTCTCTGGGGCCAACGTCCTGACTTTC
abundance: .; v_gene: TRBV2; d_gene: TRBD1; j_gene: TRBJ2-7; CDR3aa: CASRVGTVYEQYF; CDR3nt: TGTGCCAGCAGAGTAGGGACAGTCTACGAGCAGTACTTC
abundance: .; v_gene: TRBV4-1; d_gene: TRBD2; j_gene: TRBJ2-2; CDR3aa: CASSHPGGGYTGELFF; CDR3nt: TGCGCCAGCAGCCACCCTGGCGGGGGGTACACCGGGGAGCTGTTTTTT
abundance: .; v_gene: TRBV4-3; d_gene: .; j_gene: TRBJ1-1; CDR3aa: CASSPRQGSSTEAFF; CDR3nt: TGCGCCAGCAGCCCCCGTCAGGGAAGCTCTACTGAAGCTTTCTTT
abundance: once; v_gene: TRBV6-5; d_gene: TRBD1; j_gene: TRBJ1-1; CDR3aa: CASSSSGQPNTEAFF; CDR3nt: TGTGCCAGCAGTTCGTCGGGACAGCCGAACACTGAAGCTTTCTTT
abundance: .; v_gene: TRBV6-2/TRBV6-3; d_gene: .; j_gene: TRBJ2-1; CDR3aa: CASSQGAGASYNEQFF; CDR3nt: TGTGCCAGCAGTCAAGGGGCTGGGGCCTCCTACAATGAGCAGTTCTTC
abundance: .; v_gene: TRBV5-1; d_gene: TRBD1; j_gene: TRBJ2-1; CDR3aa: CASRQGRNEQFF; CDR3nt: TGCGCCAGTCGACAGGGACGTAATGAGCAGTTCTTC
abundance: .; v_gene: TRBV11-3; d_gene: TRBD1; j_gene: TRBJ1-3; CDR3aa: CASSRQGGGNTIYF; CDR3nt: TGTGCCAGCAGCCGCCAGGGGGGCGGAAACACCATATATTTT
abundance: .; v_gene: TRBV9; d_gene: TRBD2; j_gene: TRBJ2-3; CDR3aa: CASSPPLWRGGRVTDTQYF; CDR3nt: TGTGCCAGCAGCCCTCCCCTTTGGCGGGGGGGCCGTGTCACAGATACGCAGTATTTT
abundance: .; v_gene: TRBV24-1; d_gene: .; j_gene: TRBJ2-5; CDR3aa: CATSDSKARETQYF; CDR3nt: TGTGCCACCAGTGACTCGAAAGCCCGGGAGACCCAGTACTTC
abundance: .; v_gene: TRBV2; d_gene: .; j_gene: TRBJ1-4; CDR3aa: CASRGLEATNEKLFF; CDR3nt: TGTGCCAGCAGGGGCTTAGAAGCAACTAATGAAAAACTGTTTTTT
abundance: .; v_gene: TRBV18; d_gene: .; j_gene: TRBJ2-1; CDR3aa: CASSLWGGPYNEQFF; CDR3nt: TGTGCCAGCTCACTGTGGGGGGGGCCATACAATGAGCAGTTCTTC
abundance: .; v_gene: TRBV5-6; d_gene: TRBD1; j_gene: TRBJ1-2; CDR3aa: CASSLDRAFGYTF; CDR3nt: TGTGCCAGCAGCTTAGACAGGGCTTTTGGCTACACCTTC
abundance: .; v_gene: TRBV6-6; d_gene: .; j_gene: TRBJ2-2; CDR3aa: CASSYSLLGGTGELFF; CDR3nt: TGTGCCAGCAGTTACTCGTTGCTGGGAGGCACCGGGGAGCTGTTTTTT
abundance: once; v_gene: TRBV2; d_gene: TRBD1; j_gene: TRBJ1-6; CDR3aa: CASSVQGVSWSPLHF; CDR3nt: TGTGCCAGCAGTGTCCAGGGGGTCTCGTGGTCACCCCTCCACTTT
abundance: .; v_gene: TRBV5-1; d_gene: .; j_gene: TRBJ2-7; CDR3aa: CASSLAAGGSEQYF; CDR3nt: TGCGCCAGCAGCTTGGCGGCAGGTGGGAGCGAGCAGTACTTC
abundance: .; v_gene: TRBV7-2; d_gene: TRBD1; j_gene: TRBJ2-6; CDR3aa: CASSFGDRAPTGANVLTF; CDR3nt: TGTGCCAGCAGCTTCGGGGACAGGGCGCCAACTGGGGCCAACGTCCTGACTTTC
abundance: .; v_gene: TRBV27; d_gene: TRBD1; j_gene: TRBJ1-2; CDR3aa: CASSPQGDLNYGYTF; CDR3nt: TGTGCCAGCAGTCCTCAGGGGGATCTCAACTATGGCTACACCTTC
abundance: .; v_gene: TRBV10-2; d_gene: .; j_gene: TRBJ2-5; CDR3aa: CASSESGGETQYF; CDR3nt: TGCGCCAGCAGTGAGTCAGGGGGTGAGACCCAGTACTTC
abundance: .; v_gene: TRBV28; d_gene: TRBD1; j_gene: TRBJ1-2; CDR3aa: CASSLSGRGQGYTF; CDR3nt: TGTGCCAGCAGTTTATCTGGCAGGGGGCAAGGCTACACCTTC
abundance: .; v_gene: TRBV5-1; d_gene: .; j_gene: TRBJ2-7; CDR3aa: CASSEDTSLLYEQYF; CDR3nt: TGCGCCAGCAGCGAGGACACATCTCTTCTCTACGAGCAGTACTTC
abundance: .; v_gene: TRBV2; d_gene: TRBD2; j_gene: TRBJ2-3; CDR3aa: CASTYSGDTQYF; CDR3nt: TGTGCCAGCACCTATAGCGGGGATACGCAGTATTTT
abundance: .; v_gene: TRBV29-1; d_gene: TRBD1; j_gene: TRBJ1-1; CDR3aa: CSATTGLNTEAFF; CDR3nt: TGCAGCGCAACGACAGGGTTGAACACTGAAGCTTTCTTT
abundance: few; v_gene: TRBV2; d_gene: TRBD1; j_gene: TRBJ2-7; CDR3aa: CASSPGQGRGTYEQYF; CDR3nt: TGTGCCAGCAGCCCCGGACAGGGAAGGGGGACCTACGAGCAGTACTTC
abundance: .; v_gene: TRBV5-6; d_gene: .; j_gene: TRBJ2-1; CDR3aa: CASSPPRGGSYNEQFF; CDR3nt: TGTGCCAGCAGCCCCCCCCGAGGCGGCAGCTACAATGAGCAGTTCTTC
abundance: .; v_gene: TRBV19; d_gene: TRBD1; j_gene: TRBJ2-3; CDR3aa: CASSIDLPTGTNTQYF; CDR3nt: TGTGCCAGTAGTATAGATCTCCCGACAGGGACAAATACGCAGTATTTT
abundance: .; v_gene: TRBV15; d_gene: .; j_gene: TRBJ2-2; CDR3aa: CATSRGGRLSGELFF; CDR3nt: TGTGCCACCAGCAGAGGAGGGCGTCTTTCCGGGGAGCTGTTTTTT
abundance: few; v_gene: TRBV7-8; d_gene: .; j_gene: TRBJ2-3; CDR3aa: CASTQLGGTSGPRTDTQYF; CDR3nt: TGTGCCAGCACCCAACTTGGGGGGACGTCTGGTCCACGCACAGATACGCAGTATTTT
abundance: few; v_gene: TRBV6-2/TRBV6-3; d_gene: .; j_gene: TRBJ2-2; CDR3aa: CASSTRDIRYTGELFF; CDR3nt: TGTGCCAGCAGTACGAGGGACATACGTTACACCGGGGAGCTGTTTTTT
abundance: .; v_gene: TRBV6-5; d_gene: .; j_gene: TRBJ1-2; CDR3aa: CASSSLSGVGYTF; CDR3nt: TGTGCCAGCAGTAGCCTGTCAGGGGTCGGCTACACCTTC
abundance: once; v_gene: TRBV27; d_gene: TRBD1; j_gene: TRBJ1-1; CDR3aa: CASSLSPQTGANTEAFF; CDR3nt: TGTGCCAGCAGTTTATCCCCTCAGACAGGGGCCAACACTGAAGCTTTCTTT
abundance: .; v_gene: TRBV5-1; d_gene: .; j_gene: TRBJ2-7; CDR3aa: CASSLAGTGAYEQYF; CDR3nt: TGCGCCAGCAGCTTGGCTGGGACGGGAGCCTACGAGCAGTACTTC
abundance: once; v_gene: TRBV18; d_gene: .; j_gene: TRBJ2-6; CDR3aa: CASSLSGSGANVLTF; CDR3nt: TGTGCCAGCTCACTTTCGGGTTCTGGGGCCAACGTCCTGACTTTC
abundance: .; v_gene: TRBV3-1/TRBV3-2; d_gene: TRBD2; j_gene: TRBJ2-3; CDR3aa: CASGLAGYYTQYF; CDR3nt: TGTGCCAGCGGACTAGCGGGGTACTATACGCAGTATTTT
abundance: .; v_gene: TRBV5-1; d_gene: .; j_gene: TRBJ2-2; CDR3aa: CASSLVSGINTGELFF; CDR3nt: TGCGCCAGCAGCTTGGTCTCCGGGATCAACACCGGGGAGCTGTTTTTT
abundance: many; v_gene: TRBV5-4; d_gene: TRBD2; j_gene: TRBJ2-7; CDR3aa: CASSGEVTSGYEQYF; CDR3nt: TGTGCCAGCAGCGGTGAGGTGACTAGCGGCTACGAGCAGTACTTC
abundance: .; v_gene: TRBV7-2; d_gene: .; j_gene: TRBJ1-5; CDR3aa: CASSLVMGGDQPQHF; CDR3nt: TGTGCCAGCAGCTTAGTAATGGGGGGGGATCAGCCCCAGCATTTT
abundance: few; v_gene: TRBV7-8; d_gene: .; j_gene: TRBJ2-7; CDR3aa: CASSLAAGTVGYEQYF; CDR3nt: TGTGCCAGCAGCTTAGCGGCGGGGACAGTGGGGTACGAGCAGTACTTC
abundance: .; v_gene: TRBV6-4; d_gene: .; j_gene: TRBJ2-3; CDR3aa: CASSDIPRDTQYF; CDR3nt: TGTGCCAGCAGTGACATCCCGCGGGATACGCAGTATTTT
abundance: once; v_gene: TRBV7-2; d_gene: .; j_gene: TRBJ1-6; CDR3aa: CASSLTGGNSYNSPLHF; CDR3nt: TGTGCCAGCAGCTTAACGGGGGGTAATTCTTATAATTCACCCCTCCACTTT
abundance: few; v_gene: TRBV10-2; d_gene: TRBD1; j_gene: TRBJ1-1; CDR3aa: CASSESTGENTEAFF; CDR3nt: TGCGCCAGCAGTGAGTCGACAGGGGAGAACACTGAAGCTTTCTTT
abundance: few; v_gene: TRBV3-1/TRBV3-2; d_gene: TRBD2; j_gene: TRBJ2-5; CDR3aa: CASSQETGTRSETQYF; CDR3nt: TGTGCCAGCAGCCAAGAGACCGGGACTAGAAGTGAGACCCAGTACTTC
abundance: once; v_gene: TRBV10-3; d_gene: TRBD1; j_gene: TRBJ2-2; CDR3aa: CAVGTGTGGTGELFF; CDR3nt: TGTGCCGTAGGAACCGGGACAGGGGGCACCGGGGAGCTGTTTTTT
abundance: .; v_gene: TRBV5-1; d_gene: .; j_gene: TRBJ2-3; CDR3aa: CASSLEGAEADTQYF; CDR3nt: TGCGCCAGCAGCTTGGAAGGGGCCGAGGCAGATACGCAGTATTTT
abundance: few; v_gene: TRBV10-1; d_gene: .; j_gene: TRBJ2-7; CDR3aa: CASRGTGTSGYEQYF; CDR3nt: TGCGCCAGCAGAGGGACCGGGACTTCGGGCTACGAGCAGTACTTC